These 8 T cell receptor beta chains share one sample of origin, sequenced in a study of T cells in localized non-small cell lung cancer. Generated by immunoSEQ multiplex PCR, the TCRdb table keeps only in-frame clones and is missing some. The sample has about 1,100 clones; less than 25% are singletons. The sample consisted of normal lung tissue next to the tumor, taken before any cancer treatment. The source of these receptors is a female donor older than 55 with stage I lung adenocarcinoma.

This clone was found once. The V and J genes are TRBV25-1 and TRBJ1-2; unclear D gene. The CDR3 has 13 residues. Per the germline V gene, CDR1 is MGHDK and CDR2 is SYGVNS. V shed 1 base and J shed 8 bases, with 11 bases lying between them. The CDR3 nucleotides are TGTGCCAGCAGTGAATTGGGAGGGCCCGGCTACACCTTC. Protein: CASSELGGPGYTF.

In this sample, this clone turned up a few times. This chain joins TRBV30 and TRBJ2-7; 7 positions agree with TRBD1. Trimming at V came to 2 bases and at J to 3 bases, leaving 10 bases not matched to a gene. The CDR3 spans 15 residues. The germline CDR1 and CDR2 sequences are GTSNPN and SVGIG (reference sequence). The CDR3 bases are TGTGCCTGGAGTCCGGGTCGGACAGGCAACTACGAGCAGTACTTC. Translating gives CAWSPGRTGNYEQYF.

The chain uses TRBV6-8 and TRBJ1-6; 9 nucleotides line up with TRBD1. The CDR3 length is 18 residues. The germline V gene has CDR1 MNHGY and CDR2 SAAAGT. With 4 bases clipped from V and 9 bases from J, the junction kept 16 bases outside the gene matches. In DNA, the CDR3 is TGTGCCAGCAGTTTAACCACGGGACAGGGAGCCCAACGTTCACCCCTCCACTTT. It is translated as CASSLTTGQGAQRSPLHF.

Only a few counts were recorded for this clone. The V gene is TRBV28, the J gene TRBJ2-7; possible D gene TRBD2, 6 bases. Looked up from germline, CDR1 is MDHEN and CDR2 is SYDVKM. V dropped 5 bases and J dropped 4 bases, with 18 bases sitting between them. CDR3 size: 15 residues. The CDR3 loop reads CASSHRGTQTYEQYF. The CDR3 region has the DNA TGTGCCAGCAGTCACCGGGGGACCCAGACTTACGAGCAGTACTTC.

The genes are TRBV28 and TRBJ2-7, with D perhaps matching TRBD1 (7 bases). CDR3 size: 18 residues. The V and J ends lost 2 bases and 7 bases respectively, with 27 bases between them. CDR1 is MDHEN, CDR2 SYDVKM, per germline. CDR3 sequence: CASSLIRGKQGPSREQYF. The CDR3 DNA reads TGTGCCAGCAGTTTAATTCGGGGGAAACAGGGGCCGTCTCGGGAGCAGTACTTC.

Sample share makes this clone large. This sequence joins TRBV11-3 and TRBJ2-3, with D maybe TRBD2 (5 bases). Deletions cut 3 bases from V and 6 bases from J, with 19 bases between. The CDR3 is 16 residues long. Germline V CDR1 and CDR2: SGHNT, YENEEA. CDR3 coding DNA: TGTGCCAGCAGCTTGGGTTCTAGCAGTAATCGGGATACGCAGTATTTT. It translates to CASSLGSSSNRDTQYF.

This clone qualifies as large. This chain uses TRBV9 with TRBJ1-6; 7 bases align to TRBD1. V lost 5 bases to trimming and J lost 9 bases; unmatched junction nucleotides: 5. Germline-derived CDR1 and CDR2 are SGDLS and YYNGEE. This CDR3 has 13 residues. The CDR3 nucleotides are TGTGCCAGCAGTGACAGGGTGGGTTCACCCCTCCACTTT. Residues: CASSDRVGSPLHF.

The chain joins TRBV19 to TRBJ1-1; no reliable D call. The CDR3 is 13 amino acids. Germline-derived CDR1 and CDR2 are LNHDA and SQIVND (reference sequence). V shed 2 bases and J shed 3 bases, with 7 bases lying between them. CDR3 sequence: CASSIKRDTEAFF. The CDR3 nucleotides are TGTGCCAGTAGTATAAAAAGAGACACTGAAGCTTTCTTT. The whole variable domain, filled in from reference TRBV19 and TRBJ1-1, reads DGGITQSPKYLFRKEGQNVTLSCEQNLNHDAMYWYRQDPGQGLRLIYYSQIVNDFQKGDIAEGYSVSREKKESFPLTVTSAQKNPTAFYLCASSIKRDTEAFFGQGTRLTVV.